The rows below give T cell receptor beta chains drawn from one sample of a study of T cells in localized non-small cell lung cancer. Sequenced by immunoSEQ multiplex PCR; TCRdb stores in-frame clones only, minus some. The sample holds roughly 800 clones, around 30% seen once. The source was lung tumor tissue, collected before any cancer treatment. These receptors were collected from a male donor older than 55 with stage III lung adenocarcinoma. Each CDR3 is given with its conserved first and last residue. D genes are given only for firm matches. Size values are once, few and many counts, or a class for expanded clones, and some rows have none.

>TRBD1|TRBV9|15|large|TRBJ1-4
CASSPRQGPNEKLFF
>TRBD1|TRBV11-3|17|-|TRBJ2-5
CASSKKGTGGFQETQYF
>-|TRBV6-8|12|few|TRBJ1-3
CASSEELGTIYF
>TRBD2|TRBV9|14|-|TRBJ2-5
CASSVAGGQETQYF
>-|TRBV30|14|-|TRBJ2-1
CAWSATGDGREQFF
>TRBD2|TRBV6-1|15|large|TRBJ2-1
CASSEELSGGRAEFF
>-|TRBV5-1|15|-|TRBJ1-2
CASTLLPDINYGYTF
>-|TRBV11-3|14|-|TRBJ2-7
CASSSGLMPYEQYF
>-|TRBV18|12|-|TRBJ2-1
CASSLGEDEQFF
>TRBD1|TRBV9|13|few|TRBJ1-5
CASRWTGSQPQHF
>-|TRBV6-8|19|-|TRBJ1-1
CASTPLDRDPRRAYTEAFF
>-|TRBV19|13|few|TRBJ2-6
CASLGAGANVLTF
>-|TRBV6-1|12|few|TRBJ1-1
CASSEGRTEAFF
>-|TRBV15|14|-|TRBJ2-1
CATSRDPVTDEQFF
>-|TRBV11-3|14|-|TRBJ1-1
CASSPHTMNTEAFF
>-|TRBV6-8|15|-|TRBJ1-1
CASSYAFLGDTEAFF
>TRBD2|TRBV9|14|-|TRBJ2-1
CASKGPSGGHEQFF
>-|TRBV18|13|few|TRBJ2-7
CASSSTEAYEQYF